This T cell receptor beta chain was captured by sequencing in a study of cytomegalovirus exposure and HLA in healthy donors (TCRdb year 2017). A note on the overall study: In an earlier analysis of some 610 of the donors, roughly 300 Gb of sequence data and about 110 million unique TCR beta sequences from about 179 million T cells were reported. About 300 gigabases of sequencing data and tens of millions of unique TCR sequences made up an early release that covered some 640 HLA-typed donors. Among the approximately 400 genotyped donors, about 85% belonged to the genetic ancestry cluster associated with self-reported Caucasian donors. The study was designed to test whether signatures of past pathogen exposure could be identified by cataloging public T cell receptors. The T cell repertoires of about 700 subjects were profiled by immunosequencing and related to cytomegalovirus serostatus. Besides the first cohort of 666 subjects, a separate validation cohort made up of 120 different subjects was used. The study combined high-throughput TCR immunosequencing, statistical association of individual TCRs with disease status, and machine learning to predict cytomegalovirus infection status. To study patterns of TCR occurrence, a later analysis re-analyzed previously published TCR beta repertoires from several hundred donors and added high-resolution HLA genotyping. Rather than using new phenotypic data, the later analysis identified candidate immune exposures from TCR beta sequences and from how often those sequences occurred across donors. An earlier analysis of 450 to 750 of the donors used high-throughput TCR beta sequencing to judge whether each TCR beta V gene segment behaved as functional or pseudogenic. Alongside the repertoire data, information on donor age, sex, ethnicity and CMV serostatus was compiled. A later genetic analysis used genome-wide SNP genotypes for about 60% of the roughly 700 donors, treating that subset as a discovery cohort. All discovery cohort repertoires had been generated on a single sequencing platform. HLA typing covered class I and class II loci at four-digit resolution. The number of donors typed differed by locus, with roughly 629-640 for A, B, C, DRB1 and DQB1, 522 for DQA1, 606 for DPA1, and 472 for DPB1. Several DR-DQ haplotypes were handled as single units for association and clustering, since linkage in the cohort was strong. Among a few hundred genotyped donors of the cohort, an average of around 240,000 unique TCR beta nucleotide sequences were sequenced per donor, roughly 18% of them non-productive. On the study overall, not on this receptor specifically: The only immune exposure information available for the cohort was CMV serostatus. Roughly uniform sequencing depth across donors was assumed in presence/absence analyses, although this assumption may not hold. Correlated functional status among segregating V segments might reflect linkage disequilibrium, but an unknown experimental factor could not be ruled out. The classifier was reported to diagnose cytomegalovirus status with high specificity and sensitivity in both the original cohort and the validation cohort. When HLA alleles, especially DR and DQ, strongly co-occurred, attributing TCR associations to individual alleles was difficult. In vitro tests confirmed that a few of the cytomegalovirus-associated TCR beta chains recognize cytomegalovirus antigens. The earlier analysis of approximately 560 of the donors excluded 15 to 20 rarely observed V segments, including chromosome 9 orphons, because counts were too low. Because HLA typing was unavailable for some donors at each locus, only the typed subset was used in association tests. A later analysis reported that several top co-occurrence clusters appeared linked to parvovirus B19, influenza, CMV and Epstein-Barr virus. Compared with the roughly 670-donor mean, donors in an Asian-associated ancestry cluster had fewer N-insertions in productive TCRs, according to a later genetic analysis. The sequencing pipeline was judged likely to have produced a cluster of highly shared sequence variants as a technical artifact. Across donors, most TCR sequences were observed very rarely, whereas some public TCRs were present in many individuals. A later analysis found that TCR association rates varied across HLA loci, with DRB1 alleles showing the most associated TCRs and HLA-C alleles the fewest. A later genetic analysis associated a missense DCLRE1C variant with V-gene and J-gene trimming of TCR beta chains, and an independent cohort replicated the association. A further reported finding was that TCR beta sequences accurately predicted the HLA-A and HLA-B alleles for most subjects in the first cohort. In an earlier analysis of about 600 of the donors, most TCR beta V segments appeared in productive rearrangements about 87% or about 30% of the time, broadly matching IMGT annotations. In a later analysis, most CMV-associated TCR beta chains were found to appear HLA-restricted, with HLA associations seemingly driven largely by CMV exposure. It was suggested by the authors that the approach could potentially be generalized to other disease states and immunological phenotypes. This cohort had only TCR beta chains sequenced, and the lack of alpha or paired-chain data limited which features could be detected. Specific HLA alleles were associated with over 15,000 TCR beta sequences at a false discovery rate of 0.05 in a later analysis. In a later analysis, HLA-associated TCR beta chains showed more clonal expansion and lower generation probabilities than non-associated chains that were equally common. The study gave a list of 150 to 200 TCR beta chains associated with cytomegalovirus.

The library was built by means of the immunoSEQ multiplex PCR assay. The multiplex PCR relied on a mix of 60 forward primers for TCR Vbeta segments and 13 reverse primers for TCR Jbeta segments. A multiplex PCR assay on genomic DNA amplified the CDR3 region of rearranged TCR beta genes. The Illumina HiSeq System was used to sequence the amplified TCR beta libraries as 87-base-pair reads. The authors' pipeline ran thus. A later analysis tallied about 77 million unique TCR beta chains across the 666 repertoires, and roughly 11 million of those chains were shared by two or more donors. To remove PCR and sequencing errors, raw reads were error-corrected and collapsed into unique sequences using a nearest-neighbor algorithm that merged closely related sequences. CDR3 sequences were aligned to IMGT reference sequences to assign V, D and J gene segments. Each retained sequence needed at least a six-nucleotide match to both a V gene segment and a J gene segment. Rearrangements were called productive when the CDR3 lacked stop codons and stayed in frame with V and J; all others were non-productive. Following IMGT convention, CDR3 was defined as the stretch from the second conserved V-encoded cysteine up to the conserved J-encoded phenylalanine. The earlier analysis of a few hundred of the donors excluded sequences that lacked an unambiguous match to a single V gene segment. An earlier analysis of a few hundred of the donors called V segments functional above 56.7% productive rearrangements and segregating when the between-donor standard deviation exceeded 5%. A statistical classification framework was developed to diagnose cytomegalovirus status using the catalog of TCR beta chain sequences. In a later analysis, TCR nucleotide sequences were compared against IMGT/GENE-DB human TR gene sequences so that V and J genes could be assigned. The TCRdist pipeline was used in a later analysis to assign CDR3 sequences and most-parsimonious VDJ recombination scenarios. In a later analysis, each TCR beta chain was defined by its CDR3 amino acid sequence together with its V-gene family, and reads without a unique V-gene family were excluded. A later analysis removed several hundred highly shared, low-generation-probability nucleotide sequences to deal with suspected cross-contamination and a sequencing artifact. A later analysis calculated a clonal expansion index for each public chain from normalized within-repertoire ranks of inferred template counts. A later analysis computed generation probabilities with a VDJ recombination model fitted to out-of-frame rearrangements, and checked the results against IGoR. In a later analysis, TCR-TCR, TCR-HLA and TCR-CMV co-occurrence was scored with hypergeometric tests, and a repertoire-size bias correction was applied to TCR pairs. To estimate false discovery rates, a later analysis permuted the HLA or CMV assignments 20 times. In a later analysis, co-occurring TCRs were grouped using DBSCAN, and TCRdist sequence similarity was added for clustering within HLA-allele-positive subsets. Repertoires with fewer than 30,000 or more than 120,000 public chains were left out of co-occurrence clustering, as were five repertoires with anomalous nucleotide sharing. Sourced from immuneACCESS, this table was stored by TCRdb with only in-frame sequences that have V and J called. A share of the clones is absent; for the studies checked, an unresolved V gene accounts for under half, and the remainder has no known explanation. The V and J calls and clone size are taken from that table; D and trimming were inferred from the DNA. The sample records about 140,000 clones, around 77% of which are singletons. In total, the top ten clones hold 2% to 2.5% of the sample.

The cohort comprised 670 or so healthy bone marrow donors. All cohort members were sampled while nominally healthy, although unrecorded immune exposures were likely present. The donor was CMV seronegative and belonged to the group of 352 seronegative cohort members. A peripheral blood sample was collected from each donor, and TCR beta sequencing was performed on peripheral blood mononuclear cells. Genomic DNA extraction from the blood cell samples was performed with the Qiagen DNeasy Blood Extraction Kit. In regard to this clone: It lacks a known antigen. No clone much larger than this one lies a single base away; base qualities are absent.

The source material was PBMCs. This clonotype was obtained from a man aged 25 to 45 in good health and CMV-seronegative.

The CDR3 in this case is CASSQVFSRGQTDYGYTF. The DNA reads as follows: TGCGCCAGCAGCCAAGTTTTTTCCAGGGGGCAAACGGACTATGGCTACACCTTC. This chain joins TRBV4-1 to TRBJ1-2, and 8 junction bases match TRBD1. The CDR3 has 18 amino acids, counting the end cysteine and phenylalanine. Only CDR3 DNA is held: 54 bases, read in frame from base 1. The germline V gene provides CDR1 MGHRA and CDR2 YSYEKL. The junction shows trimming of 1 base on V and 3 bases on J, and the gene matches do not reach 13 bases of it.